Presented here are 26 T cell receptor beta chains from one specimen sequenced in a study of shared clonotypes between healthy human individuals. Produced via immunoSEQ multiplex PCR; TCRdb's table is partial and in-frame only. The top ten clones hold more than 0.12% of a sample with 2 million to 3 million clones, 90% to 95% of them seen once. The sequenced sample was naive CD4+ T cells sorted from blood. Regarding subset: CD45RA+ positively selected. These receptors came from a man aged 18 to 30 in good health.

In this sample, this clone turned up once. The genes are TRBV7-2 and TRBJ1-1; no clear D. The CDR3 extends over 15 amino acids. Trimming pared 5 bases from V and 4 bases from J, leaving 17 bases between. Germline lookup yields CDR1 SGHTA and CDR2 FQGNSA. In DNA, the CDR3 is TGTGCCAGCAGCCCAACCCGGACGGTGGTCACTGAAGCTTTCTTT. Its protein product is CASSPTRTVVTEAFF.

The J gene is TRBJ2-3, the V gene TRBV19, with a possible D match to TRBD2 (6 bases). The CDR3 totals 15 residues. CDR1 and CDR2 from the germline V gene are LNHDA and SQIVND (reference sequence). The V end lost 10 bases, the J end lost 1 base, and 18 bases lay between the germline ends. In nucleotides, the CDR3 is TGTGCCACCACTTCTAGGCCGGGGGGCACAGATACGCAGTATTTT. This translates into CATTSRPGGTDTQYF.

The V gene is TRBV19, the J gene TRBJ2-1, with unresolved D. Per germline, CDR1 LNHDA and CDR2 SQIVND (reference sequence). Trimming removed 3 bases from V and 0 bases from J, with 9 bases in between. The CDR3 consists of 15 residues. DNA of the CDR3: TGTGCCAGTAGTATCGAGGTTAGCTCCTACAATGAGCAGTTCTTC. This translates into CASSIEVSSYNEQFF.

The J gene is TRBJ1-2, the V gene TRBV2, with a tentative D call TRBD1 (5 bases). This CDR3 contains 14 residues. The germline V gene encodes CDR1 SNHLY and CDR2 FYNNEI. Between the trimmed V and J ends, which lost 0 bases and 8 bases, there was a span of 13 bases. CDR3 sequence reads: CASSEARQGEGYTF. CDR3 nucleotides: TGTGCCAGCAGTGAAGCGCGGCAAGGGGAGGGCTACACCTTC.

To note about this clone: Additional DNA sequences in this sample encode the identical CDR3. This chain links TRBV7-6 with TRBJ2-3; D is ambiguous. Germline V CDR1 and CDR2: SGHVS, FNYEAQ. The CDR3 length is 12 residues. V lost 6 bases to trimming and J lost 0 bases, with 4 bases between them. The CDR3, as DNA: TGTGCCAGCAGTTTCAGCACAGATACGCAGTATTTT. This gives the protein CASSFSTDTQYF.

CDR3 bases: TGTGCCAGCACCCAATTATACGGAGGGGGCGCGAATCAGCCCCAGCATTTT. Protein: CASTQLYGGGANQPQHF. The chain joins TRBV28 to TRBJ1-5, with TRBD1 matching over 7 bases. Germline V gives CDR1 MDHEN, CDR2 SYDVKM. The CDR3 has 17 residues. Unmatched junction bases numbered 16, after V lost 7 bases and J lost 4 bases.

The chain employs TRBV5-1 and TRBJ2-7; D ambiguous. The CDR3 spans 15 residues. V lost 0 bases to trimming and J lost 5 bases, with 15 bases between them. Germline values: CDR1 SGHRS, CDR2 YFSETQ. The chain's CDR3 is CASSLEAVPFHEQYF. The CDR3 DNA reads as TGCGCCAGCAGCTTGGAGGCGGTCCCCTTTCACGAGCAGTACTTC.

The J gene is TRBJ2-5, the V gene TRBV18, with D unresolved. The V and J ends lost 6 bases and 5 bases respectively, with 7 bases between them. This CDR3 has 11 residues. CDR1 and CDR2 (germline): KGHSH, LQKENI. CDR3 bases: TGTGCCAGCTCCAATATGGAGACCCAGTACTTC. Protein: CASSNMETQYF.

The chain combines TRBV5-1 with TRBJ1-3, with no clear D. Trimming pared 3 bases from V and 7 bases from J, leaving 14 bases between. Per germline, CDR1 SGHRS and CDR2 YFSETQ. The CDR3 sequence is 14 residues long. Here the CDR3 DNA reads TGCGCCAGCAGCTACGACTTGAGTGGGAACACCATATATTTT. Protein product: CASSYDLSGNTIYF. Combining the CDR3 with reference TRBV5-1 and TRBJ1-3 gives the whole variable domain KAGVTQTPRYLIKTRGQQVTLSCSPISGHRSVSWYQQTPGQGLQFLFEYFSETQRNKGNFPGRFSGRQFSNSRSEMNVSTLELGDSALYLCASSYDLSGNTIYFGEGSWLTVV.

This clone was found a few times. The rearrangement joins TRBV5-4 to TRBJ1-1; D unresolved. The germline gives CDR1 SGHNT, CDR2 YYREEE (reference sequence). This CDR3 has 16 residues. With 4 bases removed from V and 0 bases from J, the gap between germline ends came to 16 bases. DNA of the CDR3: TGTGCCAGCAGCATGGAGGGCTCACTCTTGAACACTGAAGCTTTCTTT. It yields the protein CASSMEGSLLNTEAFF.

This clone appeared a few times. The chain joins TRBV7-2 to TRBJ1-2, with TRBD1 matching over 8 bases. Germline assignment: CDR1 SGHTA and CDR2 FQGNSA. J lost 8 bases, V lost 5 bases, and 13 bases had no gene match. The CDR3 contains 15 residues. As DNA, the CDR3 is TGTGCCAGCAGCGCCCGACTCGGACAGGGTGTGGGCTACACCTTC. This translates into CASSARLGQGVGYTF.

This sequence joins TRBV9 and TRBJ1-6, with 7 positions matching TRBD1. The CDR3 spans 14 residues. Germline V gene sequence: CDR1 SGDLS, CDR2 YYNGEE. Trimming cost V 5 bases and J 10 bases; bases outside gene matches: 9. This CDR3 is CASRGDSELSPLHF. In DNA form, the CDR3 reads TGTGCCAGCAGGGGGGACAGCGAACTCTCACCCCTCCACTTT.

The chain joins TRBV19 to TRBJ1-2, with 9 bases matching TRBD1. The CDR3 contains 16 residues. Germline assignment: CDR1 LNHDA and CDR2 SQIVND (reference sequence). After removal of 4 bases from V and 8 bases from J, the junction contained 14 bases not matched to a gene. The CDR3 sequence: CASSKLGDRDRVGYTF. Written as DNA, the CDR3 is TGTGCCAGTAGTAAATTAGGCGACCGGGACAGGGTCGGCTACACCTTC.

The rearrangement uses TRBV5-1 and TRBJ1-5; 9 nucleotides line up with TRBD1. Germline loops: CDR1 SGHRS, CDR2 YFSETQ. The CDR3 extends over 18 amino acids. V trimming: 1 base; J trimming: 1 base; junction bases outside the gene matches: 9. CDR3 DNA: TGCGCCAGCAGCTTGTCCGGGACAGGGATTGGGAGCAATCAGCCCCAGCATTTT. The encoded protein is CASSLSGTGIGSNQPQHF.

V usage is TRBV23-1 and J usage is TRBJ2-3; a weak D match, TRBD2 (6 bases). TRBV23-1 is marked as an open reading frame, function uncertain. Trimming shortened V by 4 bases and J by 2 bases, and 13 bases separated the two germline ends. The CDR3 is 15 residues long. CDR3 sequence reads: CASSLFGGTTDTQYF. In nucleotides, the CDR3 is TGCGCCAGCAGTCTGTTCGGCGGGACCACAGATACGCAGTATTTT.

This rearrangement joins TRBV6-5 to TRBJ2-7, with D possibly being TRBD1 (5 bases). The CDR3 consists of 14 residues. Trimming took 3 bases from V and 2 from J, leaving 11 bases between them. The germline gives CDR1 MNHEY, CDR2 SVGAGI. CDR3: CASSYSTATYEQYF. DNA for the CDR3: TGTGCCAGCAGTTATTCGACAGCAACCTACGAGCAGTACTTC.

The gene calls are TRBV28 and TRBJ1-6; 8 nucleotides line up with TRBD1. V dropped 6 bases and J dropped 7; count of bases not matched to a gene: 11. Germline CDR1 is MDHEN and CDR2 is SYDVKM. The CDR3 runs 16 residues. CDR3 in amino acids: CASRDFTGGGNSPLHF. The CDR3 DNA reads TGTGCCAGCAGGGACTTTACAGGGGGGGGAAATTCACCCCTCCACTTT.

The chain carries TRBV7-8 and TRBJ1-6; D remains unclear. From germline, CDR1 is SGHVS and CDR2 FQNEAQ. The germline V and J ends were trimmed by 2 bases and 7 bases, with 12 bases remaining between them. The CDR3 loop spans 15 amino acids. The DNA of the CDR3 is TGTGCCAGCAGCTTAACGGGTACGGCGAATTCACCCCTCCACTTT. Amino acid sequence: CASSLTGTANSPLHF.

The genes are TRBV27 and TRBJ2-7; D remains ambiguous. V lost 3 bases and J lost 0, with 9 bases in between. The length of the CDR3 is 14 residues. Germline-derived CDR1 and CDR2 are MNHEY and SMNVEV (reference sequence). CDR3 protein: CASSFVHLSYEQYF. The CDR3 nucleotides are TGTGCCAGCAGTTTCGTCCATCTCTCCTACGAGCAGTACTTC.

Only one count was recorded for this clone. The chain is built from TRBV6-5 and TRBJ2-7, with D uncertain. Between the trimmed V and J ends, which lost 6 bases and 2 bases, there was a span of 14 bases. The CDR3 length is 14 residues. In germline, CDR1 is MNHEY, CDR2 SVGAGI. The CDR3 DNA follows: TGTGCCAGCAGCCCTGTCCCCTTAGCCTACGAGCAGTACTTC. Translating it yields CASSPVPLAYEQYF.

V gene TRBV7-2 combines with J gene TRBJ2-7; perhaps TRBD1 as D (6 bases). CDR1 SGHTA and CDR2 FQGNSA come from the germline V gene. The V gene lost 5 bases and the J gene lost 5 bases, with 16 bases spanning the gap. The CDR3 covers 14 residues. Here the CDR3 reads CASSLGQAANEQYF. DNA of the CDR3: TGTGCCAGCAGCCTGGGACAAGCGGCCAACGAGCAGTACTTC.

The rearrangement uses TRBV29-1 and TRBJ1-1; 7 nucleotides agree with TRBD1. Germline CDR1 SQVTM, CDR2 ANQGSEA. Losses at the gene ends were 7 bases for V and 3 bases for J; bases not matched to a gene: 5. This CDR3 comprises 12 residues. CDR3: CSGTTGDTEAFF. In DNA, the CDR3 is TGCAGCGGGACCACAGGGGACACTGAAGCTTTCTTT.

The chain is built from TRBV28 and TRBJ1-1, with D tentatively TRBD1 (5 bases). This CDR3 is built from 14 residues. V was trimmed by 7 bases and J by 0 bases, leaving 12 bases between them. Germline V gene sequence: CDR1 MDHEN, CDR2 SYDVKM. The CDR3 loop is CASKMGRVNTEAFF. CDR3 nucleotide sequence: TGTGCCAGCAAGATGGGACGGGTGAACACTGAAGCTTTCTTT.

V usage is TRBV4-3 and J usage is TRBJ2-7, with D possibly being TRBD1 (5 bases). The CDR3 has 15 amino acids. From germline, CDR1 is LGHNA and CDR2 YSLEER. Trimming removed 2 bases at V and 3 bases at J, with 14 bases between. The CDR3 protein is CASSQQWGPNYEQYF. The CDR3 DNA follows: TGCGCCAGCAGCCAACAGTGGGGCCCAAACTACGAGCAGTACTTC.

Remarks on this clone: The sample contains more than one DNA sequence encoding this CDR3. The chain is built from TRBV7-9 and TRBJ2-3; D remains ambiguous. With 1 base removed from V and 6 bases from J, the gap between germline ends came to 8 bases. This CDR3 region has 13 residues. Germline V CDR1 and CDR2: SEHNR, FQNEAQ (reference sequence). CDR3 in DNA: TGTGCCAGCAGCTTAGTGGGTGCGGATACGCAGTATTTT. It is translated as CASSLVGADTQYF.

Written as DNA, the CDR3 is TGTGCCAGTAGTATCTCCGGGCCACTCACAGATACGCAGTATTTT. Its protein product is CASSISGPLTDTQYF. The V and J genes are TRBV19 and TRBJ2-3; D unresolved. Per the germline V gene, CDR1 is LNHDA and CDR2 is SQIVND (reference sequence). V dropped 3 bases and J dropped 2 bases, with 12 bases sitting between them. This CDR3 region has 15 residues.